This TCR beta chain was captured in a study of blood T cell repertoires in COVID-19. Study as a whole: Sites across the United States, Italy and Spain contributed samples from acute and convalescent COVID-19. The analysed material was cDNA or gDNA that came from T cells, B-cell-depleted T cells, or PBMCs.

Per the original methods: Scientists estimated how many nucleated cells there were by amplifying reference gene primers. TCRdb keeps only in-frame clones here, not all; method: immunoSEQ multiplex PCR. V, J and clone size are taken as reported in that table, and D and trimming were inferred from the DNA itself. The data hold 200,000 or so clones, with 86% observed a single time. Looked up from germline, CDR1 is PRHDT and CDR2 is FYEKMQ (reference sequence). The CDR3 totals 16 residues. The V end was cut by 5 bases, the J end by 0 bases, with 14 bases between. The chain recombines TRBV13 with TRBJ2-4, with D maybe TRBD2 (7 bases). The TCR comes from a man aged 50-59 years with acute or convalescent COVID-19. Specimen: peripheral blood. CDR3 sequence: CASSLGGGIAKNIQYF. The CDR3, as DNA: TGTGCCAGCAGCCTGGGAGGGGGGATAGCCAAAAACATTCAGTACTTC.